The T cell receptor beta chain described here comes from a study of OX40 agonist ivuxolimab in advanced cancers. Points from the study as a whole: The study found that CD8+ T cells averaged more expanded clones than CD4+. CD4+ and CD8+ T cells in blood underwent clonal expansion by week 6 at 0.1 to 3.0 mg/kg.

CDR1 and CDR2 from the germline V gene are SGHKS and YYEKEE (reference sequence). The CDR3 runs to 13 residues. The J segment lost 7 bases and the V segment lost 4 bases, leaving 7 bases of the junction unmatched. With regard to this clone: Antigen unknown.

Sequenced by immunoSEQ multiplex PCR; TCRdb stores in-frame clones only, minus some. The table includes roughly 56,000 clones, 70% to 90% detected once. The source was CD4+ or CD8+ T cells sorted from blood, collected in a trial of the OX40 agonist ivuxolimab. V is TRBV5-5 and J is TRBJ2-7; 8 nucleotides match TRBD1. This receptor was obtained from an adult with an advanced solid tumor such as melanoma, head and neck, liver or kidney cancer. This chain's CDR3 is CASSRGQAEEQYF. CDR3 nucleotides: TGTGCCAGCAGCCGGGGACAGGCGGAGGAGCAGTACTTC.